The next 10 T cell receptor beta chains were all read from a single sample in a study of shared clonotypes between healthy human individuals. Produced via immunoSEQ multiplex PCR; TCRdb's table is partial and in-frame only. The sample contains 1,500,000 or so clones, roughly 96% of which appear only once. Material for sequencing was naive CD4+ T cells sorted from blood. The subset is: CD45RA+ positively selected. The receptors shown here come from a man younger than 45 in good health.

This chain links TRBV19 with TRBJ2-2; D not resolved. Germline V CDR1 and CDR2: LNHDA, SQIVND (reference sequence). The length of the CDR3 is 13 residues. The V and J ends lost 4 bases and 4 bases respectively, with 7 bases between them. CDR3 in DNA: TGTGCCAGTAGTACCCTTGGCACCGGGGAGCTGTTTTTT. Its translation is CASSTLGTGELFF.

This chain uses TRBV28 with TRBJ1-5; a possible D gene is TRBD1 (6 bases). V lost 4 bases and J 0 bases, leaving 16 bases between the germline ends. This CDR3 spans 17 amino acids. Germline lookup yields CDR1 MDHEN and CDR2 SYDVKM. In nucleotides, the CDR3 is TGTGCCAGCAGTTCCCGGACAGACTTCCATAGCAATCAGCCCCAGCATTTT. This sequence encodes CASSSRTDFHSNQPQHF.

The genes are TRBV27 and TRBJ2-7, with a weak D call TRBD1 (6 bases). Germline assignment: CDR1 MNHEY and CDR2 SMNVEV (reference sequence). The V gene lost 10 bases and the J gene lost 8 bases, with 21 bases spanning the gap. This CDR3 region has 13 residues. CDR3 loop: CATQHRDGEQQYF. In DNA form, the CDR3 reads TGTGCCACCCAACACAGGGACGGCGAGCAGCAGTACTTC.

The chain recombines TRBV15 with TRBJ2-7; D unresolved. The CDR3 covers 16 residues. Looked up from germline, CDR1 is LNHNV and CDR2 is YYDKDF (reference sequence). V shed 0 bases and J shed 0 bases, with 12 bases lying between them. The CDR3 DNA follows: TGTGCCACCAGCAGAGATCGTTCTTCGGGCTCCTACGAGCAGTACTTC. This sequence encodes CATSRDRSSGSYEQYF.

The chain joins TRBV11-2 to TRBJ1-2; D may be TRBD1 (5 bases). V shed 8 bases and J shed 4 bases, with 8 bases lying between them. From germline, CDR1 is SGHAT and CDR2 FQNNGV. The CDR3 runs to 11 residues. The CDR3: CASGQGYGYTF. As DNA, the CDR3 is TGTGCCAGCGGGCAGGGCTATGGCTACACCTTC. The variable domain in full, with the rest retrieved from reference TRBV11-2 and TRBJ1-2, is EAGVAQSPRYKIIEKRQSVAFWCNPISGHATLYWYQQILGQGPKLLIQFQNNGVVDDSQLPKDRFSAERLKGVDSTLKIQPAKLEDSAVYLCASGQGYGYTFGSGTRLTVV.

CDR3 bases: TGTGCCAGCTCTCAAGGGGGGGCCGATGGCTACACCTTC. Amino acid sequence: CASSQGGADGYTF. The V and J genes are TRBV18 and TRBJ1-2; the D gene is possibly TRBD1 (6 bases). CDR1 is KGHSH and CDR2 is LQKENI in the germline V gene. Trimming left V 6 bases short and J 6 bases short, with 14 bases between. The CDR3 covers 13 residues.

The chain employs TRBV5-4 and TRBJ1-2; 8 nucleotides match TRBD1. Trimming removed 4 bases from V and 2 bases from J; junction bases left unmatched: 7. In germline, CDR1 is SGHNT, CDR2 YYREEE (reference sequence). CDR3 length equals 15 residues. CDR3 sequence (DNA): TGTGCCAGCAGCGCGGGACAGGCAGTAAACTATGGCTACACCTTC. It codes for CASSAGQAVNYGYTF.

The chain carries TRBV18 and TRBJ2-1, with 9 bases that match TRBD1. V gave up 3 bases and J gave up 8 bases; unmatched junction bases: 8. The CDR3 covers 15 residues. The germline V gene has CDR1 KGHSH and CDR2 LQKENI. CDR3 region: CASSPNGQGRYEQFF. DNA of the CDR3: TGTGCCAGCTCACCGAACGGACAGGGGCGATATGAGCAGTTCTTC. The full variable domain, rest sourced from reference TRBV18 and TRBJ2-1, is NAGVMQNPRHLVRRRGQEARLRCSPMKGHSHVYWYRQLPEEGLKFMVYLQKENIIDESGMPKERFSAEFPKEGPSILRIQQVVRGDSAAYFCASSPNGQGRYEQFFGPGTRLTVL.

Only one count was recorded for this clone. The chain has TRBV18 and TRBJ2-5; the match to TRBD1 covers 7 bases. Losses at the gene ends were 3 bases for V and 2 bases for J; bases not matched to a gene: 6. Germline CDR1 KGHSH, CDR2 LQKENI. CDR3 length: 15 amino acids. The chain's CDR3 is CASSPTRDSQETQYF. In DNA, the CDR3 is TGTGCCAGCTCACCCACCCGGGACAGTCAAGAGACCCAGTACTTC.

This sequence joins TRBV27 and TRBJ1-3, with 7 bases identical to TRBD1. The CDR3 runs to 17 residues. Germline loops: CDR1 MNHEY, CDR2 SMNVEV (reference sequence). V shed 5 bases and J 0 bases; nucleotides not matched to a gene: 10. CDR3 in amino acids: CASSPDRVSFSGNTIYF. The CDR3 DNA sequence: TGTGCCAGCAGTCCAGACAGGGTTTCCTTCTCTGGAAACACCATATATTTT.